This T cell receptor beta chain was observed in a study of T cell responses to AZD1222 COVID-19 vaccine. The study, taken as a whole, reports: Seropositive AZD1222 recipients at baseline numbered only six or seven. Repertoire samples came only from after the peak T cell response. The breadth and depth of Spike-specific TCRs increased once two AZD1222 doses had been given. Donors were chiefly white British, with a greater number of females, and clonal diversity was perhaps underestimated.

CDR1 and CDR2 (germline): SGHTA, FQGNSA. V was trimmed by 8 bases and J by 0 bases, leaving 10 bases between them. The CDR3 is made up of 13 amino acids. The table came from immunoSEQ multiplex PCR; TCRdb's copy has only in-frame clones and leaves some out. The top ten hold around 20% of the sample, which has 60,000 to 75,000 clones, approximately 82% seen once. With regard to this clone: Antigen: not known.

The origin of this receptor is an adult in good health. The J gene is TRBJ1-1, the V gene TRBV7-2; no reliable D call. Specimen: peripheral blood, collected on day 0 of AZD1222 vaccination. As DNA, the CDR3 is TGTGCCAGCTCTCCCGGAATGAACACTGAAGCTTTCTTT. Translating it yields CASSPGMNTEAFF.